This T cell receptor beta chain was recorded in a study of patients and donors after allogeneic stem cell transplantation. TCRdb passed the RT-PCR reads through MiXCR, listing each CDR3 protein once. This sample has about a million distinct CDR3 sequences; approximately 18% occur once, and the top ten carry roughly 6.4%. Trimming took 4 bases from V and 1 from J, leaving 12 bases between them. The CDR3 covers 14 residues. The germline V gene has CDR1 DFQATT and CDR2 SNEGSKA (reference sequence). The sample consisted of blood, either unsorted or a sorted T cell fraction (not recorded which). The chain recombines TRBV20-1 with TRBJ2-3; D assignment may be TRBD1 or TRBD2 (5 bases each). The clonotype was recovered from a human donor who was either an allogeneic HSCT recipient or a stem cell or donor lymphocyte infusion donor (not recorded which). It is not recorded whose cells these are; they may come from a transplant donor. The CDR3 sequence: CSAIEGRGTDTQYF. The CDR3 coding sequence is TGCAGTGCTATTGAGGGCAGGGGCACAGATACGCAGTATTTT.